This T cell receptor beta chain was recovered during a study of spatial heterogeneity in lung cancer. Study-wide context: Detected sequences consistently included more beta-chain ones than alpha-chain ones.

Time point indicated: sample taken at primary tumor resection. Tumor, nontumor lung or frozen PBMC supplied whole RNA, sequenced without sorting. The roughly 79 donors had untreated early-stage non-small cell lung cancer. Trimming shortened V by 3 bases and J by 0 bases, and 11 bases separated the two germline ends. Germline lookup yields CDR1 DFQATT and CDR2 SNEGSKA (reference sequence). The CDR3 spans 14 residues. Every TCR cDNA molecule carried a tag that served as a unique molecular identifier. Each CDR3 protein is one row after TCRdb ran MiXCR on the 5' RACE reads. The sample records around 45,000 distinct CDR3 sequences, about 10% being singletons.

The clonotype was recovered from a female donor with early-stage non-small cell lung cancer. Here the sequenced sample was PBMCs, taken at surgery. The genes are TRBV20-1 and TRBJ1-1; no reliable D call. The CDR3 DNA follows: TGCAGTGCTAGGAAGGGCGCCGTGAACACTGAAGCTTTCTTT. Translation gives CSARKGAVNTEAFF.